The 7 T cell receptor beta chains listed next were all sequenced from one sample in a study of T cell clones after liver transplantation. The table came from immunoSEQ multiplex PCR; TCRdb's copy has only in-frame clones and leaves some out. The table has 9,200 or so clones, about 72% seen once. Sequencing was performed on CD8+ T cells from blood, taken at the 22-month timepoint. The receptors come from a human patient who received a liver transplant. Part of the T cell pool may stem from the graft donor.

This rearrangement joins TRBV28 to TRBJ2-1, with D possibly called TRBD1 or TRBD2 (5 bases each). Between the trimmed V and J ends, which lost 6 bases and 1 base, there was a span of 13 bases. The CDR3 loop spans 15 amino acids. Germline CDR1 reads MDHEN; CDR2 reads SYDVKM. The CDR3 loop is CASRPLRESYNEQFF. The CDR3 DNA sequence: TGTGCCAGCAGGCCGCTCAGGGAGTCCTACAATGAGCAGTTCTTC.

The chain employs TRBV6-6 and TRBJ2-1; possibly TRBD2 for D (6 bases). Germline CDR1 reads MNHNY; CDR2 reads SVGAGI (reference sequence). This CDR3 has 15 amino acids. V lost 6 bases to trimming and J lost 7 bases, with 19 bases between them. The CDR3 nucleotides are TGTGCCAGCAGCCGCGGTTCTGGAGGGTGGAATGAGCAGTTCTTC. This codes for CASSRGSGGWNEQFF.

The chain combines TRBV9 with TRBJ2-1; 11 positions agree with TRBD2. The junction had 6 bases not matched to a gene; V was cut back by 6 bases and J by 7 bases. The CDR3 runs 14 residues. Looked up from germline, CDR1 is SGDLS and CDR2 is YYNGEE. Written as DNA, the CDR3 is TGTGCCAGCAACCGGCCTAGCGGGAGGAATGAGCAGTTCTTC. Amino acids: CASNRPSGRNEQFF.

The chain employs TRBV27 and TRBJ2-7; D possibly uses TRBD1 or TRBD2 (5 bases each). Trimming stripped 7 bases from V and 5 bases from J, with 18 bases between. The length of the CDR3 is 14 residues. Germline CDR1 reads MNHEY; CDR2 reads SMNVEV (reference sequence). The CDR3 is CASTLAGREDEQYF. The CDR3 coding sequence is TGTGCCAGCACCCTGGCGGGCAGGGAAGACGAGCAGTACTTC.

The gene calls are TRBV9 and TRBJ2-7; 9 bases are shared with TRBD1. This CDR3 has 16 amino acids. V lost 0 bases to trimming and J lost 4 bases; unmatched junction nucleotides: 8. The germline gives CDR1 SGDLS, CDR2 YYNGEE. This CDR3 reads CASSVDPGTGSYEQYF. The CDR3 DNA reads as TGTGCCAGCAGCGTAGACCCCGGGACAGGGTCGTACGAGCAGTACTTC.

This chain uses TRBV30 with TRBJ1-5; D uncertain. This CDR3 is 14 amino acids long. Germline CDR1 is GTSNPN and CDR2 is SVGIG (reference sequence). The V end was cut by 1 base, the J end by 0 bases, with 7 bases between. The CDR3, as DNA: TGTGCCTGGAGTGGCGGGGTTAGCAATCAGCCCCAGCATTTT. Its translation is CAWSGGVSNQPQHF.

This chain joins TRBV29-1 and TRBJ2-6, with D perhaps matching TRBD1 (5 bases). In germline, CDR1 is SQVTM, CDR2 ANQGSEA. The CDR3 is made up of 16 amino acids. The germline V and J ends were trimmed by 5 bases and 0 bases, with 14 bases remaining between them. The CDR3: CSVFGHQSSGANVLTF. CDR3 bases: TGCAGCGTTTTTGGACATCAAAGCTCTGGGGCCAACGTCCTGACTTTC. Full variable domain (outside the CDR3, taken from reference TRBV29-1 and TRBJ2-6): SAVISQKPSRDICQRGTSLTIQCQVDSQVTMMFWYRQQPGQSLTLIATANQGSEATYESGFVIDKFPISRPNLTFSTLTVSNMSPEDSSIYLCSVFGHQSSGANVLTFGAGSRLTVL.